The 3 T cell receptor beta chains below all came from one sample that was sequenced in a study of shared clonotypes between healthy human individuals. Clones were sequenced by immunoSEQ multiplex PCR, and TCRdb holds only the in-frame ones, with some missing. Of some 900,000 clones listed, roughly 72% were seen once; the top ten hold nearly 1.5%. Input material: memory CD4+ T cells sorted from blood. Regarding subset: CD45RA-negative fraction. The receptors here all came from a man younger than 35 in good health.

The rearrangement links TRBV7-2 to TRBJ2-2, with D possibly called TRBD1 or TRBD2 (7 bases each). Germline V CDR1 and CDR2: SGHTA, FQGNSA. This CDR3 comprises 15 residues. V was shortened by 7 bases and J by 4 bases, with 16 bases between the two germline ends. The CDR3 DNA sequence: TGTGCCAGCACCAGGGGGGGGCTTGTCACCGGGGAGCTGTTTTTT. Its protein is CASTRGGLVTGELFF.

This clone was observed a handful of times. The CDR3 spells CASSSQGPDTGELFF. CDR3 nucleotide sequence: TGCGCCAGCAGCTCCCAGGGGCCAGACACCGGGGAGCTGTTTTTT. The V call is TRBV5-1, the J call TRBJ2-2, with D perhaps TRBD1 (6 bases). The CDR3 sequence is 15 residues long. V lost 3 bases and J lost 3, with 12 bases in between. The V gene's germline CDR1 is SGHRS and CDR2 YFSETQ. The full variable domain, with the rest looked up from reference TRBV5-1 and TRBJ2-2, is KAGVTQTPRYLIKTRGQQVTLSCSPISGHRSVSWYQQTPGQGLQFLFEYFSETQRNKGNFPGRFSGRQFSNSRSEMNVSTLELGDSALYLCASSSQGPDTGELFFGEGSRLTVL.

V is TRBV2 and J is TRBJ2-5; 7 positions match TRBD1. The length of the CDR3 is 13 residues. Germline CDR1 SNHLY, CDR2 FYNNEI. V shed 7 bases and J 3 bases; nucleotides not matched to a gene: 5. CDR3 protein: CASTSDRKETQYF. The CDR3 DNA reads as TGTGCCAGCACTTCGGACAGGAAAGAGACCCAGTACTTC.